Listed below are T cell receptor beta chains from one sample, sequenced in a study of blood T cell repertoires in COVID-19. TCRdb's copy holds only in-frame clones and misses some; the assay was immunoSEQ multiplex PCR. The profile shows about 300,000 clones, more than 70% of them singletons. The sample consisted of peripheral blood. These receptors originate from a man aged 18 to 30 who had recovered from COVID-19. CDR3s include the opening cysteine and the closing phenylalanine or tryptophan. A D gene is named only where the DNA matches it firmly. Clone size is shown for a subset of rows, as once, few, many or a class of expanded clone.

clone size: NA; V gene: TRBV18; J gene: TRBJ2-5; D gene: TRBD2; CDR3 DNA: TGTGCCAGCTCACCGACTAGCGGGGGGCCCCAAGAGACCCAGTACTTC; CDR3 protein: CASSPTSGGPQETQYF
clone size: NA; V gene: TRBV29-1; J gene: TRBJ1-2; D gene: NA; CDR3 DNA: TGCAGCGTTGTCAGGGCTACTAACTATGGCTACACCTTC; CDR3 protein: CSVVRATNYGYTF
clone size: NA; V gene: TRBV9; J gene: TRBJ2-5; D gene: TRBD2; CDR3 DNA: TGTGCCAGCGCCGGCCGGCGAGCGGGGGACCTCCAAGAGACCCAGTACTTC; CDR3 protein: CASAGRRAGDLQETQYF
clone size: NA; V gene: TRBV2; J gene: TRBJ2-3; D gene: NA; CDR3 DNA: TGTGCCAGCAGTAGACAGGCAGGCACAGATACGCAGTATTTT; CDR3 protein: CASSRQAGTDTQYF
clone size: NA; V gene: TRBV11-2; J gene: TRBJ2-3; D gene: NA; CDR3 DNA: TGTGCCAGCAATCAGGGGAGCACAGATACGCAGTATTTT; CDR3 protein: CASNQGSTDTQYF
clone size: NA; V gene: TRBV27; J gene: TRBJ1-1; D gene: TRBD1; CDR3 DNA: TGTGCCAGCAGTTTATCCAGGGACAGGGGTCTATTCTTT; CDR3 protein: CASSLSRDRGLFF
clone size: NA; V gene: TRBV29-1; J gene: TRBJ2-5; D gene: NA; CDR3 DNA: TGCAGCGTTGGCCGACAAGATCAAGAGACCCAGTACTTC; CDR3 protein: CSVGRQDQETQYF
clone size: NA; V gene: TRBV5-1; J gene: TRBJ1-2; D gene: NA; CDR3 DNA: TGCGCCAGGGAGCCCGAGGCTAACTATGGCTACACCTTC; CDR3 protein: CAREPEANYGYTF
clone size: once; V gene: TRBV4-1; J gene: TRBJ1-1; D gene: TRBD1; CDR3 DNA: TGCGCCAGCAGCCAAGACGACTCAGGGGGATCAGAAGCTTTCTTT; CDR3 protein: CASSQDDSGGSEAFF
clone size: NA; V gene: TRBV11-1; J gene: TRBJ2-7; D gene: NA; CDR3 DNA: TGTGCCAGCAGTCCAGGTAGCGCGAGCTCCTACGAGCAGTACTTC; CDR3 protein: CASSPGSASSYEQYF
clone size: NA; V gene: TRBV19; J gene: TRBJ1-1; D gene: NA; CDR3 DNA: TGTGCCAGTAGTAGGCCCCCAGGGAACACTGAAGCTTTCTTT; CDR3 protein: CASSRPPGNTEAFF
clone size: NA; V gene: TRBV7-3; J gene: TRBJ2-5; D gene: TRBD1; CDR3 DNA: TGTGCCAGCAGCCTGACAGGGAACTCCAGGAATGGGACCCAGTACTTC; CDR3 protein: CASSLTGNSRNGTQYF
clone size: NA; V gene: TRBV7-8; J gene: TRBJ1-2; D gene: NA; CDR3 DNA: TGTGCCAGCAGCTTAGTCTCAATCAGGGATTTCACGGGTGGCTACACCTTC; CDR3 protein: CASSLVSIRDFTGGYTF
clone size: few; V gene: TRBV10-1; J gene: TRBJ2-2; D gene: NA; CDR3 DNA: TGCGCCAGCAGTGAGAGGACTGGCGGGGAGCTGTTTTTT; CDR3 protein: CASSERTGGELFF
clone size: NA; V gene: TRBV2; J gene: TRBJ1-5; D gene: NA; CDR3 DNA: TGTGCCAGCAGTGACGGAAGGGGTAATCAGCCCCAGCATTTT; CDR3 protein: CASSDGRGNQPQHF